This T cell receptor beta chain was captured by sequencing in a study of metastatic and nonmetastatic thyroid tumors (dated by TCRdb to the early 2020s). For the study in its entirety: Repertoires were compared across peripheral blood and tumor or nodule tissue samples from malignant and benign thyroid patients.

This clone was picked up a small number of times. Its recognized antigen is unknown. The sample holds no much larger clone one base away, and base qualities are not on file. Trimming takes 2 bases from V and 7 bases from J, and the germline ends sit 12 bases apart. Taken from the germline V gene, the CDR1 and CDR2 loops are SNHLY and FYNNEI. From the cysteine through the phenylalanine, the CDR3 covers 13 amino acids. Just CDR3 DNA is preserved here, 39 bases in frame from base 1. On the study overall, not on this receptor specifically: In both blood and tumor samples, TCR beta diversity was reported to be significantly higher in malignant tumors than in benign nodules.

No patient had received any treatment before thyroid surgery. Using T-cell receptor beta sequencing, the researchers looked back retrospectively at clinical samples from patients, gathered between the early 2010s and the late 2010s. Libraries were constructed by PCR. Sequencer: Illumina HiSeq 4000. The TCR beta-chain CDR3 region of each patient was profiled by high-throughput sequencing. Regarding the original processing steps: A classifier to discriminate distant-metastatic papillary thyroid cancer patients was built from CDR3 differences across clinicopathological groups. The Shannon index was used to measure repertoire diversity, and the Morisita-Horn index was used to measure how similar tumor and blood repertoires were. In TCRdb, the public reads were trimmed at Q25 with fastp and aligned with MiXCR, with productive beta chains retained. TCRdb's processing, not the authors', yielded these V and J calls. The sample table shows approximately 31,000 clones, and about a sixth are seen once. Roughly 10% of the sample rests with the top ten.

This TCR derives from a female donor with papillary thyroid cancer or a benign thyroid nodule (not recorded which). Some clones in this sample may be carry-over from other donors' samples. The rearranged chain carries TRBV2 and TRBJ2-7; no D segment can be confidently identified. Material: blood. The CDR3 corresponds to CASSESGLWEQYF. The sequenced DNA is TGTGCCAGCAGTGAATCGGGCTTGTGGGAGCAGTACTTC.